This TCR beta chain is from a study of T cell responses to AZD1222 COVID-19 vaccine. The CDR3 contains 14 residues. Germline V gives CDR1 SNHLY, CDR2 FYNNEI. The J segment lost 0 bases and the V segment lost 6 bases, leaving 2 bases of the junction unmatched. Pooling was applied to second doses at about 4 or about 12 weeks. The study's findings and limits: Repertoire collection took place solely once the T cell response had peaked. The donors showed a predominance of white British ancestry and of females, with possible underestimation of clonal diversity.

As regards this clone: The antigen remains unidentified.

The table came from immunoSEQ multiplex PCR; TCRdb's copy has only in-frame clones and leaves some out. The data show 150,000 or so clones, 94% seen once. The clonotype originates from an adult who received the AZD1222 COVID-19 vaccine. The J gene is TRBJ2-7, the V gene TRBV2; the match to TRBD2 covers 10 bases. The sample in question was peripheral blood, obtained 28 days after the second AZD1222 dose. The CDR3 sequence is CASRSSGSSYEQYF. The CDR3, as DNA: TGTGCCAGCAGATCTAGCGGGAGCTCCTACGAGCAGTACTTC. The complete variable domain, with remaining parts taken from reference TRBV2 and TRBJ2-7, reads EPEVTQTPSHQVTQMGQEVILRCVPISNHLYFYWYRQILGQKVEFLVSFYNNEISEKSEIFDDQFSVERPDGSNFTLKIRSTKLEDSAMYFCASRSSGSSYEQYFGPGTRLTVT.